Here is one T cell receptor (beta chain) with its context. No cognate antigen has been identified for it. The CDR3, cysteine through phenylalanine, is 15 amino acids long. No coding sequence is recorded. Looking up the germline V gene (reference sequence) yields CDR1 LNHNV and CDR2 YYDKDF. The sample originates from a study of T cells expressing NK-cell markers (dated by TCRdb to about 2020). For the study in its entirety: In sorted CD3+CD56+NKG2C+, CD3+CD56+NKG2C- and CD3+CD56-NKG2C+ T-cell subsets from several donors, TCR beta-chain repertoires were profiled. Seven of the eight sequenced donors were HCMV-seropositive and one was HCMV-seronegative. Sequencing of the libraries produced 2 x 150 bp reads on Illumina HiSeq 2000/2500, MiSeq or NextSeq. The study sequenced eight donors, all healthy volunteers chosen at random: three men and five women.

The sample was run on an Illumina HiSeq 2000. The TCR beta cDNA libraries were made using 5'RACE template switching, a step that added both a universal primer site and unique molecular identifiers. Priming for cDNA synthesis came from the TCR beta constant segment, and two successive PCR amplification steps followed. The authors processed their data as follows. Reads were demultiplexed and grouped by UMI with MIGEC, and clonotypes were assembled and quantified with MiTCR. To exclude erroneous sequences, any TCR cDNA sequence not supported by at least two reads was discarded. The tcR package was used for downstream repertoire analysis, and clonotypes were matched across fractions by CDR3 nucleotide sequence plus V segment. VDJmatch was used to annotate antigen specificity against VDJdb, with one amino acid substitution in CDR3 allowed. TCRdb reprocessed the reads, reporting each CDR3 protein sequence once and no DNA. These V and J calls rely on TCRdb rather than the paper's analysis. The sample table on file contains approximately 170,000 distinct CDR3 sequences. The ten largest clones add up to around 20% of the sample.

Points the paper makes about the study in general: Those dominant clonotypes were again the most abundant among CD3+CD56-NKG2C+ cells in a few donors, at roughly 25-60.1%. Whether the expanded NKG2C-expressing T cell clones were specific for HCMV antigens remained unclear. In 5 to 7 donors, the dominant CD3+CD56+NKG2C+ clonotypes ranked among the top 10 CD8+ clonotypes, making up about 1.0-7.5% of CD8+ T cells.

HCMV serostatus was determined by detecting HCMV-specific IgG in serum with a commercial ELISA kit. Peripheral blood mononuclear cells were isolated from blood by Ficoll density gradient centrifugation. This TCR was sampled from a man aged 18-75 years in good health. Sequencing used blood T cells: a sorted CD56 or NKG2C T cell subset, CD4+ or CD8+ T cells, or bulk PBMC T cells (not recorded which). Here the chain combines TRBV15 and TRBJ2-2. The CDR3 in this case is CATSRDLGETGELFF.